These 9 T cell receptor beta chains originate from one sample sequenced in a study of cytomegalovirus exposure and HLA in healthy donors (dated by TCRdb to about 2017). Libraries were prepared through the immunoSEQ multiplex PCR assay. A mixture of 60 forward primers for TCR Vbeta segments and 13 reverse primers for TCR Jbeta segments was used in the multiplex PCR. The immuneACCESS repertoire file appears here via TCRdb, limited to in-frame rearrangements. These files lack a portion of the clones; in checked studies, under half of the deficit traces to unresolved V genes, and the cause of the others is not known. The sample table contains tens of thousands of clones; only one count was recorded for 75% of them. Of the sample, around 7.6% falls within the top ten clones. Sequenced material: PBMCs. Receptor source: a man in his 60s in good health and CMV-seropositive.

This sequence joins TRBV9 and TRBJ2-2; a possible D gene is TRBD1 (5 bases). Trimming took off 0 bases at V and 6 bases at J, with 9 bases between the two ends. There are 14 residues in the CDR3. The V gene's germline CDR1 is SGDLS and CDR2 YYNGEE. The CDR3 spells CASSVGRAAGELFF. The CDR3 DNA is TGTGCCAGCAGCGTAGGCAGGGCGGCCGGGGAGCTGTTTTTT.

CDR3 nucleotide sequence: TGTGCCAGCAGTCCATCGACAGGGGCCTCCGAGCAGTACTTC. Its protein product is CASSPSTGASEQYF. The chain joins TRBV6-5 to TRBJ2-7, with 8 bases lining up with TRBD1. CDR3 length equals 14 residues. The J segment lost 6 bases and the V segment lost 5 bases, leaving 9 bases of the junction unmatched. The germline V gene encodes CDR1 MNHEY and CDR2 SVGAGI.

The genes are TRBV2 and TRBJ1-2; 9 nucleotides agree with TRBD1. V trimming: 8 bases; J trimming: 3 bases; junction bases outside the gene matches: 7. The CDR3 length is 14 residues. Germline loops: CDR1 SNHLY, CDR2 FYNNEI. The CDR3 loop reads CASLGRTGDYGYTF. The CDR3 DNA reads TGTGCCAGCTTAGGTCGGACAGGGGACTATGGCTACACCTTC.

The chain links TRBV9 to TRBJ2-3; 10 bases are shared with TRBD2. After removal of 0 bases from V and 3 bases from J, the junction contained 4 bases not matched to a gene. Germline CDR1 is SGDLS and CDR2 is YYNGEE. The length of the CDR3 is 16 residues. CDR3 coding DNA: TGTGCCAGCAGCGTAGGGTTTAGCGGGAGGACAGATACGCAGTATTTT. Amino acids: CASSVGFSGRTDTQYF.

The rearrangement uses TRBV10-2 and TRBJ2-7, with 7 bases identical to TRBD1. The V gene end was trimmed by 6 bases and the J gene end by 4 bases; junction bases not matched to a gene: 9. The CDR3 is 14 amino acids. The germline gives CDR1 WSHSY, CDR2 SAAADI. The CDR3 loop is CASSFTQGEYEQYF. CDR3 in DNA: TGCGCCAGCAGCTTTACCCAGGGGGAGTACGAGCAGTACTTC.

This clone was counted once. CDR3 sequence: CASSHNLGSAGVGQETQYF. CDR3 DNA: TGCGCCAGCAGCCATAATTTGGGGTCAGCGGGAGTTGGTCAAGAGACCCAGTACTTC. The genes are TRBV4-1 and TRBJ2-5; 8 bases map to TRBD2. The CDR3 extends over 19 amino acids. V was clipped by 3 bases and J by 2 bases; unmatched bases: 17. Germline CDR1 and CDR2: MGHRA and YSYEKL.

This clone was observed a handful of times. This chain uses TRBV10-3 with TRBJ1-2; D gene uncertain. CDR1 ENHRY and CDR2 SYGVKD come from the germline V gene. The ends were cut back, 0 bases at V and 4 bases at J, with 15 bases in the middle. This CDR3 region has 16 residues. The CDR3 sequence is CAISESTKFLGYGYTF. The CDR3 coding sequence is TGTGCCATCAGTGAGTCGACAAAGTTCTTGGGCTATGGCTACACCTTC.

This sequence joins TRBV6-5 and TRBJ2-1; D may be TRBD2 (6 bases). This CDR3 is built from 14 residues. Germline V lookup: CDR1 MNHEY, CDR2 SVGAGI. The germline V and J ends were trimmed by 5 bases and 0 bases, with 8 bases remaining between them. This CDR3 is CASSRRGSYNEQFF. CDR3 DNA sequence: TGTGCCAGCAGTAGGCGGGGCTCCTACAATGAGCAGTTCTTC.

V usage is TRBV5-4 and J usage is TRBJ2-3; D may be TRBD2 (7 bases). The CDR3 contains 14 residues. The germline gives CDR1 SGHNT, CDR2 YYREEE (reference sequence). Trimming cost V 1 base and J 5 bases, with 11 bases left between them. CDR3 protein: CASSLRGGQDTQYF. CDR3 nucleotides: TGTGCCAGCAGCTTGAGGGGGGGCCAAGATACGCAGTATTTT. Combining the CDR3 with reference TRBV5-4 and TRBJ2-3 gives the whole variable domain ETGVTQSPTHLIKTRGQQVTLRCSSQSGHNTVSWYQQALGQGPQFIFQYYREEENGRGNFPPRFSGLQFPNYSSELNVNALELDDSALYLCASSLRGGQDTQYFGPGTRLTVL.